Presented here are 20 T cell receptor beta chains from one specimen sequenced in a study of blood T cell repertoires in COVID-19. Profiling relied on immunoSEQ multiplex PCR, and the TCRdb table lists in-frame clones only, not all of them. The table records around 150,000 clones, approximately 80% of them present only once. Source material: PBMCs or T cells enriched from blood (not recorded which). These receptors were obtained from a man aged 50-59 years who had recovered from COVID-19.

The chain is built from TRBV5-1 and TRBJ1-4; a possible D gene is TRBD1 (6 bases). This CDR3 contains 15 residues. CDR1 is SGHRS, CDR2 YFSETQ, per germline. V lost 4 bases, J lost 5 bases, and 15 bases lay in between. The CDR3 region is CASSKEGQRNEKLFF. The CDR3 nucleotides read TGCGCCAGCAGCAAAGAGGGACAAAGAAATGAAAAACTGTTTTTT.

This clone was seen a handful of times. The CDR3 loop is CASSSGLGQGKQETQYF. The CDR3 DNA sequence: TGTGCCAGCAGCTCCGGACTGGGACAGGGGAAGCAAGAGACCCAGTACTTC. This rearrangement joins TRBV11-2 to TRBJ2-5; 10 bases are a match to TRBD1. Germline V gene sequence: CDR1 SGHAT, CDR2 FQNNGV. This CDR3 is built from 17 residues. V gave up 4 bases and J gave up 2 bases; unmatched junction bases: 10.

This chain joins TRBV5-6 and TRBJ1-6, with a possible D match to TRBD1 (6 bases). V was pared by 1 base and J by 6 bases, with 11 bases between. The CDR3 is 15 residues long. CDR1 is SGHDT, CDR2 YYEEEE, per germline. The CDR3 bases are TGTGCCAGCAGCTTGTACAGGGTTTTTAATTCACCCCTCCACTTT. Amino acids: CASSLYRVFNSPLHF.

This clone was found a few times. V gene TRBV6-9 combines with J gene TRBJ1-6; a weak D match, TRBD1 (6 bases). The CDR3 extends over 18 amino acids. Germline CDR1 reads MNHGY; CDR2 reads SVAAGI. V lost 6 bases, J lost 0 bases, and 18 bases lay in between. CDR3 in amino acids: CASRPSLNRVSYNSPLHF. CDR3 DNA: TGTGCCAGCAGACCCTCGCTCAACAGGGTCTCCTATAATTCACCCCTCCACTTT.

This chain joins TRBV3-1 (or the pseudogene TRBV3-2) and TRBJ2-1; 8 bases are a match to TRBD2. The V and J ends lost 2 bases and 6 bases, in that order; junction bases with no gene match: 12. Germline V gene lookup returns CDR1 LGHDT and CDR2 YNNKEL (reference sequence). This CDR3 has 17 amino acids. Written as DNA, the CDR3 is TGTGCCAGCAGCCAAATTACGGGGGGGATCTCGGCCAATGAGCAGTTCTTC. It encodes CASSQITGGISANEQFF.

This clone has just a few counts. The rearrangement joins TRBV11-2 to TRBJ2-7; the D gene is possibly TRBD2 (6 bases). There are 14 residues in the CDR3. V was shortened by 0 bases and J by 6 bases, with 12 bases between the two germline ends. Germline V gene data show CDR1 as SGHAT and CDR2 as FQNNGV. The CDR3 loop is CASSLDLIGGEQYF. In DNA form, the CDR3 reads TGTGCCAGCAGCTTAGATCTGATCGGGGGCGAGCAGTACTTC.

The CDR3 DNA is TGTGCCAGCAGTTACGGGACAGGGGTTACACCGGCGGAGCTGTTTTTT. This gives the protein CASSYGTGVTPAELFF. V gene TRBV6-5 combines with J gene TRBJ2-2, with 10 bases identical to TRBD1. Trimming removed 2 bases from V and 10 bases from J; junction bases left unmatched: 10. The germline V gene has CDR1 MNHEY and CDR2 SVGAGI. The length of the CDR3 is 16 residues.

The CDR3 protein is CAWSEDSNYGYTF. In nucleotides, the CDR3 is TGTGCCTGGAGTGAGGACAGTAACTATGGCTACACCTTC. The chain combines TRBV30 with TRBJ1-2, with D perhaps matching TRBD1 (6 bases). The V gene lost 1 base and the J gene lost 1 base, with 7 bases spanning the gap. Germline V gene sequence: CDR1 GTSNPN, CDR2 SVGIG (reference sequence). This CDR3 comprises 13 residues.

This chain joins TRBV5-4 and TRBJ2-3, with D maybe TRBD2 (5 bases). Germline CDR1 SGHNT, CDR2 YYREEE (reference sequence). This CDR3 has 15 amino acids. Trimming pared 7 bases from V and 0 bases from J, leaving 15 bases between. The CDR3 protein is CASRPEAASTDTQYF. DNA for the CDR3: TGTGCCAGCCGGCCGGAGGCGGCTAGCACAGATACGCAGTATTTT.

J is TRBJ2-3 and V is TRBV11-3; TRBD1 agrees at 12 bases. The length of the CDR3 is 17 residues. V lost 2 bases to trimming and J lost 4 bases; unmatched junction nucleotides: 7. Germline CDR1 SGHNT, CDR2 YENEEA. CDR3 loop: CASSLNRGQGAADTQYF. The CDR3 bases are TGTGCCAGCAGCTTAAACCGGGGACAGGGGGCGGCAGATACGCAGTATTTT. The full variable domain, its missing parts supplied by reference TRBV11-3 and TRBJ2-3, is EAGVVQSPRYKIIEKKQPVAFWCNPISGHNTLYWYLQNLGQGPELLIRYENEEAVDDSQLPKDRFSAERLKGVDSTLKIQPAELGDSAVYLCASSLNRGQGAADTQYFGPGTRLTVL.

J is TRBJ1-6 and V is TRBV30; D call uncertain. The CDR3 runs to 15 residues. Deletions cut 5 bases from V and 0 bases from J, with 11 bases between. CDR1 and CDR2 (germline): GTSNPN, SVGIG (reference sequence). The CDR3 loop reads CAWASLSSYNSPLHF. As DNA, the CDR3 is TGTGCCTGGGCTAGCCTTAGCTCCTATAATTCACCCCTCCACTTT.

The chain recombines TRBV5-4 with TRBJ1-6; no reliable D call. Trimming shortened V by 4 bases and J by 8 bases, and 19 bases separated the two germline ends. Germline V gives CDR1 SGHNT, CDR2 YYREEE (reference sequence). The CDR3 spans 16 residues. CDR3 sequence reads: CASSPKGRSEDSPLHF. As DNA, the CDR3 is TGTGCCAGCAGCCCCAAGGGCCGATCGGAGGATTCACCCCTCCACTTT.

The chain combines TRBV18 with TRBJ1-4; 7 nucleotides agree with TRBD1. This CDR3 has 13 residues. The V gene end was trimmed by 8 bases and the J gene end by 3 bases; junction bases not matched to a gene: 3. Germline CDR1 and CDR2: KGHSH and LQKENI. This CDR3 reads CASTGTANEKLFF. The CDR3 DNA is TGTGCCAGCACCGGGACAGCTAATGAAAAACTGTTTTTT.

The chain combines TRBV5-4 with TRBJ2-2, with D perhaps TRBD2 (5 bases). V was cut by 4 bases and J by 8 bases, with 15 bases left in between. Germline V gene data show CDR1 as SGHNT and CDR2 as YYREEE (reference sequence). CDR3 length: 14 residues. The CDR3: CASSNRDFGGELFF. Here the CDR3 DNA reads TGTGCCAGCAGCAACCGGGATTTTGGGGGGGAGCTGTTTTTT.

The chain employs TRBV10-3 and TRBJ2-5; tentative D call: TRBD2 (7 bases). Per the germline V gene, CDR1 is ENHRY and CDR2 is SYGVKD. The CDR3 is made up of 17 amino acids. V was shortened by 2 bases and J by 4 bases, with 20 bases between the two germline ends. The CDR3 bases are TGTGCCATCAGTGAGGGCGGGGGCCGCCGTCGAGCAGAGACCCAGTACTTC. It is translated as CAISEGGGRRRAETQYF.

J is TRBJ1-1 and V is TRBV24-1, with D tentatively TRBD1 (5 bases). Germline-derived CDR1 and CDR2 are KGHDR and SFDVKD. V was shortened by 2 bases and J by 10 bases, with 10 bases between the two germline ends. The CDR3 consists of 12 residues. This CDR3 is CATSDSGTRAFF. The DNA of the CDR3 is TGTGCCACCAGTGATTCCGGGACTCGAGCTTTCTTT.

The chain is built from TRBV3-1 (or the pseudogene TRBV3-2) and TRBJ2-5; 12 bases align to TRBD2. V trimming: 4 bases; J trimming: 4 bases; junction bases outside the gene matches: 13. Germline-derived CDR1 and CDR2 are LGHDT and YNNKEL (reference sequence). The CDR3 is 18 amino acids. CDR3 nucleotides: TGTGCCAGCAGCCCCAAGAGGGCCCTAGCGGGGGGGCTAGAGACCCAGTACTTC. Amino acid sequence: CASSPKRALAGGLETQYF.

The rearrangement links TRBV3-1 (or the pseudogene TRBV3-2) to TRBJ2-5; 11 bases are a match to TRBD2. CDR3 size: 17 residues. In germline, CDR1 is LGHDT, CDR2 YNNKEL (reference sequence). The V and J ends lost 1 base and 0 bases, in that order; junction bases with no gene match: 4. CDR3 sequence: CASSQVTSGGNQETQYF. The CDR3, as DNA: TGTGCCAGCAGCCAAGTTACTAGCGGGGGAAACCAAGAGACCCAGTACTTC.

This chain joins TRBV19 and TRBJ2-7; 10 nucleotides match TRBD1. Germline loops: CDR1 LNHDA, CDR2 SQIVND (reference sequence). Losses at the gene ends were 10 bases for V and 6 bases for J; bases not matched to a gene: 9. This CDR3 contains 13 residues. The CDR3 protein is CATSDRGLGEQYF. As DNA, the CDR3 is TGTGCCACGAGCGACAGGGGGCTTGGCGAGCAGTACTTC.

This sequence joins TRBV19 and TRBJ2-3; possibly TRBD2 for D (7 bases). Germline assignment: CDR1 LNHDA and CDR2 SQIVND (reference sequence). The V gene lost 2 bases and the J gene lost 4 bases, with 10 bases spanning the gap. CDR3 length: 14 amino acids. The CDR3 region has the DNA TGTGCCAGTAGTATAAAAGGGGGGGCAGATACGCAGTATTTT. Its translation is CASSIKGGADTQYF.